The present TCR beta chain was sequenced within a study of control samples from healthy donors and cancer patients. The germline V and J ends were trimmed by 5 bases and 5 bases, with 15 bases remaining between them. CDR1 is GTSNPN and CDR2 is SVGIG in the germline V gene (reference sequence). The CDR3 contains 14 residues. Libraries were prepared by immunoSEQ multiplex PCR; TCRdb keeps only in-frame clonotypes and omits some of them. The sample lists just under 80,000 clones, about 87% occurring once. V is TRBV30 and J is TRBJ2-2; tentative D call: TRBD1 (6 bases). The receptor was derived from a woman in her fifties or sixties with head and neck cancer. Sequenced material: PBMCs. CDR3: CAWGQGIGTGELFF. The CDR3 nucleotides read TGTGCCTGGGGCCAGGGGATTGGGACCGGGGAGCTGTTTTTT.